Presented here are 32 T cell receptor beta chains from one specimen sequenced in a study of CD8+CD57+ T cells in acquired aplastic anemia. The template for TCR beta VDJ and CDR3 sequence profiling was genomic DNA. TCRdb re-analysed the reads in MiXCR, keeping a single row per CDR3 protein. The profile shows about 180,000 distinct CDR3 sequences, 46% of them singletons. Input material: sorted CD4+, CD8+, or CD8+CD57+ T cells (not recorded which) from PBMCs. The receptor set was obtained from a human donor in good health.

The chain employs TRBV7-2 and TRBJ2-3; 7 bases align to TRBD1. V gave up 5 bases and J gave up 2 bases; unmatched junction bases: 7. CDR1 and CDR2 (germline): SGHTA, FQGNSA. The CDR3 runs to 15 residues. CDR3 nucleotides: TGTGCCAGCAGCCCTGACAGGGAACACACAGATACGCAGTATTTT. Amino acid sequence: CASSPDREHTDTQYF.

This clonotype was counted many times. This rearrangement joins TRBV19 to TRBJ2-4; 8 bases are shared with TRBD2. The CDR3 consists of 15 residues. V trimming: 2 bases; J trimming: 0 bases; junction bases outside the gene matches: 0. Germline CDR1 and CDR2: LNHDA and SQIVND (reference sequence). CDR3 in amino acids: CASSILAGAKNIQYF. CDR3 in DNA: TGTGCCAGTAGTATACTAGCGGGAGCCAAAAACATTCAGTACTTC. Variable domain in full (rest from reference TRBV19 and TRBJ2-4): DGGITQSPKYLFRKEGQNVTLSCEQNLNHDAMYWYRQDPGQGLRLIYYSQIVNDFQKGDIAEGYSVSREKKESFPLTVTSAQKNPTAFYLCASSILAGAKNIQYFGAGTRLSVL.

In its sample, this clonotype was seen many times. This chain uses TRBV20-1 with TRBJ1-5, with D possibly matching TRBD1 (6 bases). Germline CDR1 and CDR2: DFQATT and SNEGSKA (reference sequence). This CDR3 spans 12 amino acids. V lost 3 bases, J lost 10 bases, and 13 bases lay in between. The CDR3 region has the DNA TGCAGTGCTAGTGGTTTGGGGGGCCCCCAGCATTTT. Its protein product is CSASGLGGPQHF.

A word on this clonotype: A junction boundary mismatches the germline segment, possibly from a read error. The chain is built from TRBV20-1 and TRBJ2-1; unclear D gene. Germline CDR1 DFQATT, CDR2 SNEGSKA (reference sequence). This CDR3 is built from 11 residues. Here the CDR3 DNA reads TGCGGGGATTTGAAGTACAATCAGCAGTTCTTC. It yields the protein CGDLKYNQQFF.

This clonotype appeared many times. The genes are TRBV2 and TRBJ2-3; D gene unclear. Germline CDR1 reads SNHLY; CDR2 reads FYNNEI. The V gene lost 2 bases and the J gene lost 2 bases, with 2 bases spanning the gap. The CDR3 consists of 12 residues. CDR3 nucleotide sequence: TGTGCCAGCAGTGAACTCACAGATACGCAGTATTTT. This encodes CASSELTDTQYF.

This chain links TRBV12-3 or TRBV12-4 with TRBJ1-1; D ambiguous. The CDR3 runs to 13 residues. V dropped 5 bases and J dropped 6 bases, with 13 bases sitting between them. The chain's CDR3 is CASSLRSRPEAFF. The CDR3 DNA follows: TGTGCCAGCAGTCTAAGGTCCAGGCCTGAAGCTTTCTTT.

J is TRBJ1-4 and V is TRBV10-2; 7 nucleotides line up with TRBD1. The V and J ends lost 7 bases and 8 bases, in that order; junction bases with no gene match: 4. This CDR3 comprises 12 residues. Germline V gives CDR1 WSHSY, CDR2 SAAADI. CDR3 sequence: CASNRGGEKLFF. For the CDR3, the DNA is TGCGCCAGCAACCGAGGGGGCGAAAAACTGTTTTTT.

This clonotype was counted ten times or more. In nucleotides, the CDR3 is TGTGCCAGCAGCTTAGTTGGGGGGGCGATCCCCTCAGAGACCCAGTACTTC. Translated: CASSLVGGAIPSETQYF. The rearrangement links TRBV7-6 to TRBJ2-5; D possibly corresponds to TRBD2 (7 bases). The germline V gene has CDR1 SGHVS and CDR2 FNYEAQ. Deletions cut 1 base from V and 4 bases from J, with 19 bases between. There are 17 residues in the CDR3. Supplemented by reference TRBV7-6 and TRBJ2-5, the full variable domain reads GAGVSQSPRYKVTKRGQDVALRCDPISGHVSLYWYRQALGQGPEFLTYFNYEAQQDKSGLPNDRFSAERPEGSISTLTIQRTEQRDSAMYRCASSLVGGAIPSETQYFGPGTRLLVL.

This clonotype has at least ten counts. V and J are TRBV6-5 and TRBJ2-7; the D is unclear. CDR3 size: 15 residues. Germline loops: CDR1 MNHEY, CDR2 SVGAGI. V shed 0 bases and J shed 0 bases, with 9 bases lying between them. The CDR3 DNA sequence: TGTGCCAGCAGTTACTCAGCACAGCCCTCCTACGAGCAGTACTTC. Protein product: CASSYSAQPSYEQYF.

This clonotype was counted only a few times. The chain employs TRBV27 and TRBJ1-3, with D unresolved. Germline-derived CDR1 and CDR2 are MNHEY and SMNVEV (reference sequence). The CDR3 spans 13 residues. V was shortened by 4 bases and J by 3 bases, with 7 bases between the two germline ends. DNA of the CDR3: TGTGCCAGCAGTTCGGGTCATGGAAACACCATATATTTT. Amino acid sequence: CASSSGHGNTIYF.

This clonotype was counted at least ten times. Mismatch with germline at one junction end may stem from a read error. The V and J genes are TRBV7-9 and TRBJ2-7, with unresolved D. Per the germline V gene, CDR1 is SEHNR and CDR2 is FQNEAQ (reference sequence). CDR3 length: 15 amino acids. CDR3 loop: CANSFSGFTKGEQYF. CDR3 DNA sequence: TGTGCCAACAGCTTTTCGGGCTTTACCAAGGGAGAGCAGTACTTC. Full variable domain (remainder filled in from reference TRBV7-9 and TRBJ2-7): DTGVSQNPRHKITKRGQNVTFRCDPISEHNRLYWYRQTLGQGPEFLTYFQNEAQLEKSRLLSDRFSAERPKGSFSTLEIQRTEQGDSAMYLCANSFSGFTKGEQYFGPGTRLTVT.

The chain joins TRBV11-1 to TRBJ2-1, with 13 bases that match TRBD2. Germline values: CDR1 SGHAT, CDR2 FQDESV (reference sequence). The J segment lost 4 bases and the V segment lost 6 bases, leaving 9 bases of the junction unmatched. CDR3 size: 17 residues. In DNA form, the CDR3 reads TGTGCCAGCAGTGCTGCGACTAGCGGGAGGTCGTACAATGAGCAGTTCTTC. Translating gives CASSAATSGRSYNEQFF.

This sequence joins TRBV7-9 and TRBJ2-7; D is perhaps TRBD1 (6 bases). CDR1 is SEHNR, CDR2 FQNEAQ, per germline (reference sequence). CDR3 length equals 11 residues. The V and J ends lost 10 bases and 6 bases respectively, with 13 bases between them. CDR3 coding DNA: TGTGCCATGGCGTTCAGGGGCGAGCAGTACTTC. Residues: CAMAFRGEQYF.

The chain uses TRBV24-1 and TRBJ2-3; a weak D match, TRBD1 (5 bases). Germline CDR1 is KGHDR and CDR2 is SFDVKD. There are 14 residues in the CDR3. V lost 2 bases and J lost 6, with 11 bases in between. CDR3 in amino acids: CATSDSYRPDTQYF. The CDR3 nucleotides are TGTGCCACCAGTGATTCCTACAGGCCGGATACGCAGTATTTT.

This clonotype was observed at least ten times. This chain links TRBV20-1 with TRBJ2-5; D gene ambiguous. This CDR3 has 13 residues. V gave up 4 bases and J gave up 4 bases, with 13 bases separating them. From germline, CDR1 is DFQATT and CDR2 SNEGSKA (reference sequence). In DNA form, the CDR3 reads TGCAGTGCTAAAAGTACGGCCCGAGAGACCCAGTACTTC. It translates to CSAKSTARETQYF.

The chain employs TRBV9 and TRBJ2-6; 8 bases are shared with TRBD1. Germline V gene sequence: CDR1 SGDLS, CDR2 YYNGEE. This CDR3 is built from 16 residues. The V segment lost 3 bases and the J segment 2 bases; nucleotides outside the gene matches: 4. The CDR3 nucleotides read TGTGCCAGCAGCGCGACAGGGGCGACTGGGGCCAACGTCCTGACTTTC. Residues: CASSATGATGANVLTF.

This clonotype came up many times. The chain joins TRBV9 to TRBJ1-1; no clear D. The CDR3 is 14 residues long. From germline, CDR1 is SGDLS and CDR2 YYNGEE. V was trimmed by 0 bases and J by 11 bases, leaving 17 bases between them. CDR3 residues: CASSVVAGSGSAFF. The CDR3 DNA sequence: TGTGCCAGCAGCGTAGTGGCGGGGTCCGGATCGGCTTTCTTT.

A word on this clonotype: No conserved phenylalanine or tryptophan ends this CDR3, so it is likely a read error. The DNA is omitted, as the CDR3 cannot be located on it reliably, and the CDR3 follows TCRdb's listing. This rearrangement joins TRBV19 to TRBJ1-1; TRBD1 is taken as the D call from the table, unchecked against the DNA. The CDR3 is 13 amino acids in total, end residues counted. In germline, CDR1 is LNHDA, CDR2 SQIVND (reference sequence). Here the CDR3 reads CATQSRGGTEAFL.

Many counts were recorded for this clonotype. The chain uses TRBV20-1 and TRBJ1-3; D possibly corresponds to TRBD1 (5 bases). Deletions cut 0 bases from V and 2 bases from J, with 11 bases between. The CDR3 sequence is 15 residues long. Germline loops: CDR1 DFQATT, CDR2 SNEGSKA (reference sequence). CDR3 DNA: TGCAGTGCTAGAGACTCCGGGGCAGCTGGAAACACCATATATTTT. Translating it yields CSARDSGAAGNTIYF.

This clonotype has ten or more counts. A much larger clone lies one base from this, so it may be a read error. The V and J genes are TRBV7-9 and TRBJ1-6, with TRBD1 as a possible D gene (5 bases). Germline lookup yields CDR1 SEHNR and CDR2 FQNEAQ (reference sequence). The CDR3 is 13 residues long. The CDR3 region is CANSLEGNSPLHF. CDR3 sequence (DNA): TGTGCCAACAGCTTAGAGGGGAATTCACCCCTCCACTTT. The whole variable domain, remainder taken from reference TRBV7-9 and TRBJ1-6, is DTGVSQNPRHKITKRGQNVTFRCDPISEHNRLYWYRQTLGQGPEFLTYFQNEAQLEKSRLLSDRFSAERPKGSFSTLEIQRTEQGDSAMYLCANSLEGNSPLHFGNGTRLTVT.

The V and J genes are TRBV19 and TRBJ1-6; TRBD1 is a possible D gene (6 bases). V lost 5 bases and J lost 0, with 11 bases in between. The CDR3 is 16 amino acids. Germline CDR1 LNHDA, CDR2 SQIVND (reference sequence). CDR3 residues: CASSLRQASYNSPLHF. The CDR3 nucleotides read TGTGCCAGTAGTCTCCGACAGGCCTCCTATAATTCACCCCTCCACTTT.

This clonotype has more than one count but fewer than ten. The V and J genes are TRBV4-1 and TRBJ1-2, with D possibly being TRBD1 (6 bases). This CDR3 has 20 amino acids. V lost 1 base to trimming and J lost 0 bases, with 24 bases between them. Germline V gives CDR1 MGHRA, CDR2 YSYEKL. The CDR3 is CASSQGAPGAGGLANYGYTF. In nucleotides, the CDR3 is TGCGCCAGCAGCCAAGGGGCTCCGGGGGCGGGGGGTTTAGCTAACTATGGCTACACCTTC.

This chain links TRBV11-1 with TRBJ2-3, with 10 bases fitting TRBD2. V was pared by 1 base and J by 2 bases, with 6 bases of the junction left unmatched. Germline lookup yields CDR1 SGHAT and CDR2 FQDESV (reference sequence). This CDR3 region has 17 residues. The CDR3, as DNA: TGTGCCAGCAGCTTAGGGGGACTAGCGAGCCACACAGATACGCAGTATTTT. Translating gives CASSLGGLASHTDTQYF.

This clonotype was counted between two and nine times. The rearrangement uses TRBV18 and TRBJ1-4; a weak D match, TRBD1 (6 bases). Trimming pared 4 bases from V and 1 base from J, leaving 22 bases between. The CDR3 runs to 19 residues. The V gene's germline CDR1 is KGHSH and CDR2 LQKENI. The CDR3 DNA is TGTGCCAGCTCACGAACTCGGGACACCATGGATGTAACTAATGAAAAACTGTTTTTT. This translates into CASSRTRDTMDVTNEKLFF.

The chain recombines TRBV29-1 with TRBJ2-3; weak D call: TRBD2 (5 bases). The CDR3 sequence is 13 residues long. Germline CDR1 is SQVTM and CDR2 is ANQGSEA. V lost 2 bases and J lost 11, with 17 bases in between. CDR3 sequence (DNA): TGCAGCGTTGAACGTTCTAGCCGCAATGAGCAGTATTTT. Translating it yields CSVERSSRNEQYF.

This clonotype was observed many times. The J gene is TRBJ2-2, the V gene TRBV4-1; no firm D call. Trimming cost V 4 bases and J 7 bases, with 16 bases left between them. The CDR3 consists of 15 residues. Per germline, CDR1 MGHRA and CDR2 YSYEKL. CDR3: CASSPLDPGIGELFF. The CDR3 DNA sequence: TGCGCCAGCAGCCCCCTCGACCCCGGTATCGGGGAGCTGTTTTTT.

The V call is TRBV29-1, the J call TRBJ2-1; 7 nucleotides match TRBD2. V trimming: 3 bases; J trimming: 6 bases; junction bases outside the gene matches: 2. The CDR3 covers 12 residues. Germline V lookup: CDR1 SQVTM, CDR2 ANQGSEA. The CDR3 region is CSVESGTNEQFF. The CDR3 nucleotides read TGCAGCGTTGAGAGCGGGACCAATGAGCAGTTCTTC.

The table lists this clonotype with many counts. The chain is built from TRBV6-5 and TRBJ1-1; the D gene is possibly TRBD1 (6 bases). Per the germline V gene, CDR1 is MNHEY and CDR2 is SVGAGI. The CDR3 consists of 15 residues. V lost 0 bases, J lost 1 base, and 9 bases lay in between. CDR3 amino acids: CASSYSGQKNTEAFF. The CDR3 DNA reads TGTGCCAGCAGTTACTCCGGACAGAAGAACACTGAAGCTTTCTTT.

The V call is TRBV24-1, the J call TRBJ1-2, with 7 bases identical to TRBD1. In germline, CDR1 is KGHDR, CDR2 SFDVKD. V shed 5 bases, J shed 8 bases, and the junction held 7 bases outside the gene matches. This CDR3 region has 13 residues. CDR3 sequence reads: CATSAEGGRGYTF. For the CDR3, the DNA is TGTGCCACCAGTGCCGAAGGGGGCCGGGGCTACACCTTC.

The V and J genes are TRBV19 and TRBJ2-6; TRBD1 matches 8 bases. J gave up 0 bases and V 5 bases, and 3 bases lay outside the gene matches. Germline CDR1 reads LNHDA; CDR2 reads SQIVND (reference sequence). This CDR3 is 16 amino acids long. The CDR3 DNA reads TGTGCCAGTAGTCCGGACAGGGTCTCTGGGGCCAACGTCCTGACTTTC. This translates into CASSPDRVSGANVLTF.

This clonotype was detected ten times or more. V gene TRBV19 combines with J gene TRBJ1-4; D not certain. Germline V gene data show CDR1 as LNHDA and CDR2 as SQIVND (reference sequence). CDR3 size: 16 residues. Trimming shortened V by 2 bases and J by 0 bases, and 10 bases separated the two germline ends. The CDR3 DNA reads TGTGCCAGTAGTATACGTGGTCTTGCAACTAATGAAAAACTGTTTTTT. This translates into CASSIRGLATNEKLFF. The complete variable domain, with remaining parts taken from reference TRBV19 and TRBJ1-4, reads DGGITQSPKYLFRKEGQNVTLSCEQNLNHDAMYWYRQDPGQGLRLIYYSQIVNDFQKGDIAEGYSVSREKKESFPLTVTSAQKNPTAFYLCASSIRGLATNEKLFFGSGTQLSVL.

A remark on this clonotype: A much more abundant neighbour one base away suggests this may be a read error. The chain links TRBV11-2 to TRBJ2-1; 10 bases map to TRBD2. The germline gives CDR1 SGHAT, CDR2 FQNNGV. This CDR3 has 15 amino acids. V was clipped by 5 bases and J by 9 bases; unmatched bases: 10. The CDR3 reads CASSAQLAGSSEQFF. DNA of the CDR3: TGTGCCAGCAGCGCGCAACTAGCGGGAAGCAGTGAGCAGTTCTTC.